This TCR beta chain was documented in a study of early T cells in non-severe SARS-CoV-2 infection. Background on the study: Sequenced material consisted of bulk RNA (from unsorted whole blood), and chains were unpaired.

The V segment lost 3 bases and the J segment 9 bases; nucleotides outside the gene matches: 5. The CDR3 consists of 14 residues. Germline loops: CDR1 KGHDR, CDR2 SFDVKD. Study outcomes and limitations: VDJdb matching skewed toward anti-spike CD8 responses, missing private and CD4 specificities.

Unique molecular identifiers were affixed to single, distinct cDNA molecules. TCRdb ran MiXCR on the 5' RACE reads and lists one entry per CDR3 protein. Here the sample spans approximately 50,000 distinct CDR3 sequences, around 7.7% being singletons. This clonotype has more than one count but fewer than ten. Antigen unknown. The sequencing sample was made of whole blood. This sequence originates from an adult who was a healthcare worker with PCR-confirmed SARS-CoV-2 infection or an uninfected control (not recorded which). The genes are TRBV24-1 and TRBJ2-3; TRBD2 matches 10 bases. CDR3 protein: CATSDPSGGETQYF. CDR3 DNA sequence: TGTGCCACCAGTGATCCCAGCGGGGGGGAAACGCAGTATTTT.